Below are 15 T cell receptor beta chains sequenced from a single sample in a study of shared clonotypes between healthy human individuals. Clones were sequenced by immunoSEQ multiplex PCR, and TCRdb holds only the in-frame ones, with some missing. The sample consists of some 500,000 clones, roughly three quarters of them appearing once. The sample consisted of PBMCs. These receptor sequences come from a woman in her 40s in good health. Some clones in this sample may be carry-over from other donors' samples.

This clone showed up just a few times. The rearrangement joins TRBV6-6 to TRBJ2-2; 10 positions agree with TRBD1. The germline gives CDR1 MNHNY, CDR2 SVGAGI (reference sequence). The CDR3 has 15 amino acids. Trimming at V came to 10 bases and at J to 6 bases, leaving 11 bases not matched to a gene. This chain's CDR3 is CATVAGTGVSGELFF. DNA for the CDR3: TGTGCCACCGTGGCCGGGACAGGGGTTTCCGGGGAGCTGTTTTTT.

This clone was detected once. This sequence joins TRBV7-8 and TRBJ2-7; D call uncertain. The CDR3 spans 13 residues. The germline V gene has CDR1 SGHVS and CDR2 FQNEAQ. CDR3 DNA sequence: TGTGCTTCGCTTCCTTCTCCTCTTGGCAAGCAGTACTTC. Protein sequence: CASLPSPLGKQYF.

The chain uses TRBV15 and TRBJ2-1; 7 bases map to TRBD2. The V and J ends lost 5 bases and 8 bases, in that order; junction bases with no gene match: 9. CDR1 is LNHNV, CDR2 YYDKDF, per germline (reference sequence). This CDR3 contains 14 residues. For the CDR3, the DNA is TGTGCCACCAGCCGCGGGAGAAGGGTCGATGAGCAGTTCTTC. Translated, it gives CATSRGRRVDEQFF.

The V and J genes are TRBV7-9 and TRBJ1-2; TRBD1 might be the D (5 bases). Trimming removed 2 bases at V and 3 bases at J, with 13 bases between. Germline V gene lookup returns CDR1 SEHNR and CDR2 FQNEAQ (reference sequence). The CDR3 has 15 amino acids. The CDR3 coding sequence is TGTGCCAGCAGCTTAACTCTGGGGGAACACTATGGCTACACCTTC. This encodes CASSLTLGEHYGYTF.

This clone was recorded only once. V usage is TRBV29-1 and J usage is TRBJ2-1; 7 bases line up with TRBD2. Germline CDR1 and CDR2: SQVTM and ANQGSEA. After removal of 3 bases from V and 11 bases from J, the junction contained 4 bases not matched to a gene. This CDR3 region has 11 residues. Here the CDR3 DNA reads TGCAGCGTTGAGCGGGGGTATCAGCAGTTCTTC. This codes for CSVERGYQQFF.

This chain joins TRBV18 and TRBJ2-1; 9 positions match TRBD2. Germline lookup yields CDR1 KGHSH and CDR2 LQKENI. The length of the CDR3 is 15 residues. The trim removed 2 bases at V and 6 bases at J, leaving 5 bases unmatched. The CDR3: CASSPVPSGINEQFF. In DNA form, the CDR3 reads TGTGCCAGCTCACCAGTTCCTAGCGGGATCAATGAGCAGTTCTTC. The variable domain in full, with the rest retrieved from reference TRBV18 and TRBJ2-1, is NAGVMQNPRHLVRRRGQEARLRCSPMKGHSHVYWYRQLPEEGLKFMVYLQKENIIDESGMPKERFSAEFPKEGPSILRIQQVVRGDSAAYFCASSPVPSGINEQFFGPGTRLTVL.

In regard to this clone: The same CDR3 can be traced to other DNA sequences in this sample. The V call is TRBV11-2, the J call TRBJ2-3, with TRBD2 identical over 14 bases. In germline, CDR1 is SGHAT, CDR2 FQNNGV. The CDR3 is made up of 15 amino acids. Trimming removed 5 bases from V and 4 bases from J; junction bases left unmatched: 2. CDR3 loop: CASSPGLAGADTQYF. CDR3 DNA: TGTGCCAGCAGCCCGGGACTAGCGGGAGCAGATACGCAGTATTTT.

This rearrangement joins TRBV18 to TRBJ2-7; TRBD1 or TRBD2 may be the D gene (5 bases each). The CDR3 covers 13 residues. Germline V gene lookup returns CDR1 KGHSH and CDR2 LQKENI. Trimming stripped 3 bases from V and 2 bases from J, with 8 bases between. The CDR3 loop is CASSPGDTYEQYF. The CDR3 DNA sequence: TGTGCCAGCTCACCGGGGGATACCTACGAGCAGTACTTC.

J is TRBJ2-7 and V is TRBV27; TRBD1 matches 8 bases. The trim removed 10 bases at V and 6 bases at J, leaving 8 bases unmatched. CDR1 is MNHEY and CDR2 is SMNVEV in the germline V gene (reference sequence). CDR3 length: 12 residues. The CDR3 is CATRTGLGEQYF. The CDR3 nucleotides read TGTGCCACCCGGACAGGGCTGGGCGAGCAGTACTTC.

The rearrangement uses TRBV10-3 and TRBJ2-3; the match to TRBD2 covers 11 bases. Germline V gene sequence: CDR1 ENHRY, CDR2 SYGVKD. Trimming cost V 2 bases and J 2 bases; bases outside gene matches: 18. The CDR3 is 21 amino acids. This CDR3 is CAISEPKTSGTLGGSTDTQYF. For the CDR3, the DNA is TGTGCCATCAGTGAGCCTAAGACTAGCGGGACCCTAGGGGGATCCACAGATACGCAGTATTTT.

Concerning this clone itself: A clone one base away is much larger, so this may be a read error. This likely comes from a read error, as the CDR3 has no conserved phenylalanine or tryptophan at its end. As DNA, the CDR3 is TGTGCCAGCAGCTTGCTACAGGGGATTAGAGCCGGGGAGCTGTTTTCT. Translation gives CASSLLQGIRAGELFS. The chain carries TRBV7-9 and TRBJ2-2; 7 nucleotides line up with TRBD1. This CDR3 contains 16 residues. Looked up from germline, CDR1 is SEHNR and CDR2 is FQNEAQ (reference sequence). The J segment lost 6 bases and the V segment lost 3 bases, leaving 10 bases of the junction unmatched.

Details on this clone: A far larger clone differs by one base, so this is likely a read error. CDR3 nucleotides: TGTGCCGGCAGCACCCGGACTAGCGGGAGCGACGAGCAGTACTTC. Residues: CAGSTRTSGSDEQYF. The V call is TRBV7-9, the J call TRBJ2-7, with 13 bases identical to TRBD2. The CDR3 covers 15 residues. Germline V CDR1 and CDR2: SEHNR, FQNEAQ (reference sequence).

The chain uses TRBV5-8 and TRBJ2-4; D is possibly TRBD1 or TRBD2 (5 bases each). Germline V gene data show CDR1 as SGHTS and CDR2 as YDEGEE. The V end was cut by 7 bases, the J end by 7 bases, with 15 bases between. This CDR3 has 13 residues. The CDR3 bases are TGTGCCAGCGTCGGGACCGCCCGGAACATTCAGTACTTC. This translates into CASVGTARNIQYF.

The V gene is TRBV7-8, the J gene TRBJ2-3; 12 positions match TRBD2. V lost 3 bases and J lost 3; bases outside the gene matches: 4. CDR1 is SGHVS and CDR2 is FQNEAQ in the germline V gene. CDR3 length: 16 amino acids. The CDR3: CASSFWTSGMTDTQYF. Here the CDR3 DNA reads TGTGCCAGCAGCTTCTGGACTAGCGGGATGACAGATACGCAGTATTTT.

This clone has more than one count but fewer than ten. Possible read error: a much larger clone is one base away. The chain links TRBV10-3 to TRBJ2-5, with D possibly matching TRBD1 (6 bases). The better agreement between TRBJ2-7 and the DNA end casts doubt on the J call. The CDR3 contains 13 residues. Germline V CDR1 and CDR2: ENHRY, SYGVKD. The CDR3 loop reads CAAAQGGVHEQYF. In DNA form, the CDR3 reads TGTGCCGCGGCTCAAGGGGGAGTCCACGAGCAGTACTTC.